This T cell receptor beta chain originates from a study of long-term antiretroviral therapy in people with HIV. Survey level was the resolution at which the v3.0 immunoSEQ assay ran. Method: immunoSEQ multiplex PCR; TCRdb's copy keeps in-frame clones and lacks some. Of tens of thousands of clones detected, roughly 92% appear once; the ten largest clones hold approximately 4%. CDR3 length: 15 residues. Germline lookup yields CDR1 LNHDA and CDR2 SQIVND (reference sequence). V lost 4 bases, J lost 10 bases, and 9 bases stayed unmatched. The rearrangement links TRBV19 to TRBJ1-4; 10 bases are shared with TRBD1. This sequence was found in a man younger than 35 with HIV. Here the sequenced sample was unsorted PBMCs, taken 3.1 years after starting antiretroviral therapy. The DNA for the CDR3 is TGTGCCAGTAGTAGACAGGGGGCGATCTTTGGAAAACTGTTTTTT. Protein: CASSRQGAIFGKLFF. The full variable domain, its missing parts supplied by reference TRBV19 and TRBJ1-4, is DGGITQSPKYLFRKEGQNVTLSCEQNLNHDAMYWYRQDPGQGLRLIYYSQIVNDFQKGDIAEGYSVSREKKESFPLTVTSAQKNPTAFYLCASSRQGAIFGKLFFGSGTQLSVL.